Listed here is a single T cell receptor (beta chain). The data are from a study of cytomegalovirus exposure and HLA in healthy donors. The germline V and J ends were trimmed by 0 bases and 0 bases, with 22 bases remaining between them. The V gene's germline CDR1 is SGDLS and CDR2 YYNGEE. There are 19 residues in the CDR3. The PCR had 60 Vbeta and 13 Jbeta primers. The repertoire was sequenced with immunoSEQ multiplex PCR; TCRdb's copy has only in-frame clones and lacks some. The sample contains 160,000 or so clones, roughly 80% of which appear only once. The sequenced sample was PBMCs. The receptor comes from a man aged 55 to 70 in good health and CMV-seronegative. The V and J genes are TRBV9 and TRBJ2-7; weak D call: TRBD2 (6 bases). The CDR3 region has the DNA TGTGCCAGCAGCGTAGGTCCCCAAGGTGGCGGGACCAGCTCCTACGAGCAGTACTTC. This gives the protein CASSVGPQGGGTSSYEQYF.